A single T cell receptor beta chain is shown here with its context. This record comes from a study of shared clonotypes between healthy human individuals. Germline CDR1 reads SGHDT; CDR2 reads YYEEEE. This CDR3 region has 14 residues. The V end was cut by 4 bases, the J end by 7 bases, with 16 bases between. Method: immunoSEQ multiplex PCR; TCRdb's copy keeps in-frame clones and lacks some. The sample lists some 650,000 clones, more than 95% occurring once. The sample comprised naive CD4+ T cells sorted from blood. The subset denotes: CD45RA+ positively selected. The TCR comes from a woman aged 30 to 39 in good health. V is TRBV5-6 and J is TRBJ2-3, with D possibly being TRBD1 (6 bases). CDR3 DNA sequence: TGTGCCAGCAGCATAAAAAACAGGGAGAATACGCAGTATTTT. It encodes CASSIKNRENTQYF.